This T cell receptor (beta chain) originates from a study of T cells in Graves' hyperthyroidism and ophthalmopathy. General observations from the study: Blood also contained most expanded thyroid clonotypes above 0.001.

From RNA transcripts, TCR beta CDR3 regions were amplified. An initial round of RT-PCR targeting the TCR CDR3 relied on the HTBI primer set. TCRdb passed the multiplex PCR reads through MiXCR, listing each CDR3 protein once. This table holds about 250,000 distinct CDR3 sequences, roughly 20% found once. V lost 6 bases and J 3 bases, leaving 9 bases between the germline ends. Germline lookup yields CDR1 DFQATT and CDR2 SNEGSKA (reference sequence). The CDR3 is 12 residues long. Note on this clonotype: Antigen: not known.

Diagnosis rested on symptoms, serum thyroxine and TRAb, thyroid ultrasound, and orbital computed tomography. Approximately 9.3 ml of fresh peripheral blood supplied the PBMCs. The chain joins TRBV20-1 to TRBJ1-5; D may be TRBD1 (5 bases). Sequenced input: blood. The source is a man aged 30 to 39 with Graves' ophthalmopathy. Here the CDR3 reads CSAGAVNQPQHF. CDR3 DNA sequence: TGCAGTGCCGGGGCAGTCAATCAGCCCCAGCATTTT.